The 17 T cell receptor beta chains below come from one sample, sequenced in a study of siplizumab effects on memory and regulatory T cells. Generated by immunoSEQ multiplex PCR, the TCRdb table keeps only in-frame clones and is missing some. Among some 100,000 clones, about 94% were seen once, and the ten largest hold less than 1.5%. Material: non-Treg CD4+ T cells sorted from blood. These receptors were taken from a human donor in good health.

This chain joins TRBV18 and TRBJ1-5; tentatively, D is TRBD1 (5 bases). There are 13 residues in the CDR3. The V and J ends lost 6 bases and 3 bases respectively, with 9 bases between them. Germline loops: CDR1 KGHSH, CDR2 LQKENI. CDR3 loop: CASSPGLNQPQHF. The CDR3 DNA follows: TGTGCCAGCTCTCCGGGACTCAATCAGCCCCAGCATTTT.

This clone is a singleton in its sample. The CDR3 DNA is TGTGCCAGCAGTTACGGGCAATTGGGAGAGACCCAGTACTTC. This translates into CASSYGQLGETQYF. V is TRBV6-5 and J is TRBJ2-5; no clear D. The germline V and J ends were trimmed by 2 bases and 4 bases, with 11 bases remaining between them. The CDR3 is 14 residues long. Germline loops: CDR1 MNHEY, CDR2 SVGAGI.

The chain uses TRBV28 and TRBJ1-1, with a tentative D call TRBD1 (5 bases). In germline, CDR1 is MDHEN, CDR2 SYDVKM. There are 14 residues in the CDR3. Trimming shortened V by 6 bases and J by 0 bases, and 11 bases separated the two germline ends. In DNA form, the CDR3 reads TGTGCCAGCAGCCAGGGCGGTTTGAACACTGAAGCTTTCTTT. This codes for CASSQGGLNTEAFF.

As DNA, the CDR3 is TGTGCCAGCAGCGTAGGGGCGGGAGGGCTTAATGAGCAGTTCTTC. It yields the protein CASSVGAGGLNEQFF. The rearrangement joins TRBV9 to TRBJ2-1; 9 bases match TRBD2. V lost 0 bases to trimming and J lost 7 bases; unmatched junction nucleotides: 5. The CDR3 loop spans 15 amino acids. Germline-derived CDR1 and CDR2 are SGDLS and YYNGEE.

This clone showed up just a few times. The V call is TRBV10-1, the J call TRBJ1-1; D ambiguous. The CDR3 is made up of 13 amino acids. CDR1 is WNHNN and CDR2 is SYGVQD in the germline V gene (reference sequence). Between the trimmed V and J ends, which lost 4 bases and 6 bases, there was a span of 12 bases. The CDR3 protein is CASSGEVRAEAFF. For the CDR3, the DNA is TGCGCCAGCAGTGGGGAAGTTCGGGCTGAAGCTTTCTTT.

The genes are TRBV28 and TRBJ1-4; 7 bases match TRBD1. The CDR3 is 13 residues long. The germline CDR1 and CDR2 sequences are MDHEN and SYDVKM. V lost 6 bases, J lost 8 bases, and 6 bases stayed unmatched. The CDR3 loop is CASRPGGAEKLFF. CDR3 nucleotides: TGTGCCAGCAGACCAGGGGGGGCGGAAAAACTGTTTTTT.

The J gene is TRBJ1-5, the V gene TRBV19; no clear D. Germline V gives CDR1 LNHDA, CDR2 SQIVND (reference sequence). The V gene lost 6 bases and the J gene lost 5 bases, with 14 bases spanning the gap. This CDR3 has 14 amino acids. The CDR3 region has the DNA TGTGCCAGTAGGTGGGCCCTCCTGGATCAGCCCCAGCATTTT. It is translated as CASRWALLDQPQHF.

The chain combines TRBV6-1 with TRBJ1-5; D uncertain. In germline, CDR1 is MNHNS, CDR2 SASEGT. V lost 0 bases to trimming and J lost 6 bases, with 6 bases between them. CDR3 length equals 13 residues. The CDR3 sequence is CASSEAGIQPQHF. As DNA, the CDR3 is TGTGCCAGCAGTGAAGCAGGGATTCAGCCCCAGCATTTT.

The J gene is TRBJ1-1, the V gene TRBV19; 11 bases agree with TRBD1. Losses at the gene ends were 3 bases for V and 7 bases for J; bases not matched to a gene: 7. The CDR3 consists of 15 residues. CDR1 is LNHDA, CDR2 SQIVND, per germline (reference sequence). This CDR3 is CASSIGQGAGGEAFF. CDR3 coding DNA: TGTGCCAGTAGTATCGGACAGGGGGCAGGGGGTGAAGCTTTCTTT.

The chain carries TRBV29-1 and TRBJ1-5; TRBD1 agrees at 10 bases. The V and J ends lost 7 bases and 7 bases, in that order; junction bases with no gene match: 4. Germline-derived CDR1 and CDR2 are SQVTM and ANQGSEA. The CDR3 loop spans 12 amino acids. This chain's CDR3 is CSARDRGQPQHF. The DNA for the CDR3 is TGCAGCGCCCGGGACAGGGGACAGCCCCAGCATTTT.

The chain links TRBV5-6 to TRBJ2-5, with D perhaps matching TRBD1 (5 bases). V shed 4 bases and J shed 2 bases, with 18 bases lying between them. Looked up from germline, CDR1 is SGHDT and CDR2 is YYEEEE. The CDR3 consists of 16 residues. This chain's CDR3 is CASSGSRGVVQETQYF. In DNA form, the CDR3 reads TGTGCCAGCAGCGGTAGTAGGGGTGTAGTTCAAGAGACCCAGTACTTC. The variable domain in full, with the rest retrieved from reference TRBV5-6 and TRBJ2-5, is DAGVTQSPTHLIKTRGQQVTLRCSPKSGHDTVSWYQQALGQGPQFIFQYYEEEERQRGNFPDRFSGHQFPNYSSELNVNALLLGDSALYLCASSGSRGVVQETQYFGPGTRLLVL.

The chain is built from TRBV14 and TRBJ2-3; D is unclear. With 5 bases removed from V and 1 base from J, the gap between germline ends came to 10 bases. The CDR3 has 14 residues. The germline V gene encodes CDR1 SGHDN and CDR2 FVKESK. CDR3 DNA: TGTGCCAGCAGCAAGGATAGGGGCACAGATACGCAGTATTTT. Translated: CASSKDRGTDTQYF. The full variable domain, in which reference TRBV14 and TRBJ2-3 provide the parts outside the CDR3, is EAGVTQFPSHSVIEKGQTVTLRCDPISGHDNLYWYRRVMGKEIKFLLHFVKESKQDESGMPNNRFLAERTGGTYSTLKVQPAELEDSGVYFCASSKDRGTDTQYFGPGTRLTVL.

The V and J genes are TRBV28 and TRBJ2-7, with TRBD2 matching 14 bases. Trimming took 4 bases from V and 0 from J; bases not matched to a gene: 14. Germline V CDR1 and CDR2: MDHEN, SYDVKM. The CDR3 sequence is 20 residues long. The chain's CDR3 is CASSSTGTSGSRSSSYEQYF. DNA for the CDR3: TGTGCCAGCAGTTCAACTGGGACTAGCGGGAGCCGTTCAAGCTCCTACGAGCAGTACTTC.

The chain recombines TRBV10-1 with TRBJ1-1; possibly TRBD1 for D (5 bases). Per germline, CDR1 WNHNN and CDR2 SYGVQD (reference sequence). This CDR3 spans 13 amino acids. Trimming shortened V by 7 bases and J by 4 bases, and 13 bases separated the two germline ends. Written as DNA, the CDR3 is TGCGCCAGCAAGGTGAGGGGTGGCACTGAAGCTTTCTTT. It is translated as CASKVRGGTEAFF.

The chain couples TRBV23-1 to TRBJ2-1; 15 bases are a match to TRBD2. TRBV23-1 is treated as an ORF (open reading frame) with a function not yet certain. This CDR3 contains 20 residues. J lost 1 base, V lost 4 bases, and 11 bases had no gene match. CDR3 nucleotides: TGCGCCAGCAGTCCCGCCCACGGGACTAGCGGGAGGAATTCCTACAATGAGCAGTTCTTC. It specifies CASSPAHGTSGRNSYNEQFF.

The gene calls are TRBV6-1 and TRBJ1-1; no clear D gene. The CDR3 has 14 amino acids. The V and J ends lost 6 bases and 10 bases respectively, with 21 bases between them. Germline V gene data show CDR1 as MNHNS and CDR2 as SASEGT. In nucleotides, the CDR3 is TGTGCCAGCAGCGCCACCATTACTCGGGAACGAGCTTTCTTT. This encodes CASSATITRERAFF.

V and J are TRBV27 and TRBJ1-6; 9 nucleotides align to TRBD1. CDR1 is MNHEY, CDR2 SMNVEV, per germline (reference sequence). Germline trimming cut 4 bases from V and 7 bases from J; bases unmatched to any gene: 2. The CDR3 spans 14 residues. The CDR3 DNA sequence: TGTGCCAGCAGTTCGACAGGGGGGAATTCACCCCTCCACTTT. The encoded protein is CASSSTGGNSPLHF.